Below are 21 T cell receptor beta chains sequenced from a single sample in a study of long-term antiretroviral therapy in people with HIV. Survey-level immunoSEQ v3.0 assays were run. The data were produced by immunoSEQ multiplex PCR, yet TCRdb's version contains in-frame clones alone and is incomplete. The table lists 30,000 to 40,000 clones, over 65% of them singletons. The source was unsorted PBMCs, collected 2 years after starting antiretroviral therapy. Every receptor here comes from a woman aged 50 to 65 with HIV.

This chain connects TRBV27 to TRBJ2-7, with D tentatively TRBD2 (6 bases). Looked up from germline, CDR1 is MNHEY and CDR2 is SMNVEV (reference sequence). The V and J ends lost 8 bases and 2 bases respectively, with 19 bases between them. The CDR3 is made up of 15 amino acids. The CDR3 region has the DNA TGTGCCAGCTCCACCGCGGGGAACTTGGCCTACGAGCAGTACTTC. Translated: CASSTAGNLAYEQYF.

This clone was counted a single time. V usage is TRBV4-1 and J usage is TRBJ1-5, with D unclear. V dropped 4 bases and J dropped 4 bases, with 11 bases sitting between them. This CDR3 contains 14 residues. Per germline, CDR1 MGHRA and CDR2 YSYEKL. In nucleotides, the CDR3 is TGCGCCAGCAGCCGGACCGGAGGGAATCAGCCCCAGCATTTT. Its protein is CASSRTGGNQPQHF.

V and J are TRBV7-9 and TRBJ1-5, with no clear D. Germline CDR1 SEHNR, CDR2 FQNEAQ (reference sequence). The V gene lost 6 bases and the J gene lost 5 bases, with 8 bases spanning the gap. CDR3 length: 12 residues. CDR3 bases: TGTGCCAGCAGTTCAGACGATCAGCCCCAGCATTTT. The encoded protein is CASSSDDQPQHF.

The chain is built from TRBV5-1 and TRBJ2-4; 9 bases fit TRBD2. Germline-derived CDR1 and CDR2 are SGHRS and YFSETQ. V lost 0 bases, J lost 3 bases, and 10 bases stayed unmatched. This CDR3 comprises 18 residues. The DNA of the CDR3 is TGCGCCAGCAGCTTGGGCTTTCGCGGGGGGGCTGGCAAAAACATTCAGTACTTC. It codes for CASSLGFRGGAGKNIQYF.

This clone was detected a few times. The rearrangement joins TRBV6-1 to TRBJ2-7, with D possibly TRBD2 on 5 matching bases. V was pared by 2 bases and J by 7 bases, with 12 bases between. This CDR3 has 13 residues. Germline V gene sequence: CDR1 MNHNS, CDR2 SASEGT. CDR3 DNA sequence: TGTGCCAGCAGTGAAAGCTCGCAGCGGGAGCAGTACTTC. This codes for CASSESSQREQYF.

The chain joins TRBV21-1 to TRBJ1-3; the table's D gene call, TRBD1, was not cross checked with the DNA. TRBV21-1 is designated a pseudogene. The CDR3 contains 16 residues. The CDR3 here is CASSRKAGFSGNTIYF. In nucleotides, the CDR3 is TGTGCCAGCAGCAGAAAGGCAGGCTTTTCTGGAAACACCATATATTTT.

V is TRBV5-6 and J is TRBJ1-2; the match to TRBD1 covers 8 bases. J was trimmed by 2 bases and V by 2 bases; bases with no gene match: 2. CDR1 SGHDT and CDR2 YYEEEE come from the germline V gene. CDR3 size: 14 residues. The CDR3 sequence: CASSLTGGNYGYTF. CDR3 DNA sequence: TGTGCCAGCAGCTTAACAGGGGGGAACTATGGCTACACCTTC.

This clone was detected only once. J is TRBJ1-2 and V is TRBV21-1. TRBV21-1 is a recognized pseudogene. The CDR3 has 14 amino acids. The DNA for the CDR3 is TGTGCCAGCAGCAAAGGGGACCGAGCCTATGGCTACACCTTC. This encodes CASSKGDRAYGYTF.

This chain links TRBV7-2 with TRBJ2-7; TRBD1 matches at 7 bases. This CDR3 has 15 residues. The germline gives CDR1 SGHTA, CDR2 FQGNSA. Trimming took 5 bases from V and 2 from J; bases not matched to a gene: 9. The DNA for the CDR3 is TGTGCCAGCAGCCCGTCCGGGACAGTTACCTACGAGCAGTACTTC. Translated, it gives CASSPSGTVTYEQYF.

The J gene is TRBJ2-5, the V gene TRBV2; TRBD2 might be the D (7 bases). Trimming took off 8 bases at V and 5 bases at J, with 15 bases between the two ends. Germline V gene data show CDR1 as SNHLY and CDR2 as FYNNEI. The CDR3 sequence is 13 residues long. CDR3 sequence (DNA): TGTGCCAGCCATCTGGGGGGGGCTGAGACCCAGTACTTC. Translated: CASHLGGAETQYF.

The CDR3 nucleotides are TGTGCCAGCAGTGAAAACCGAGCAGTTCGAAATTCACCCCTCCACTTT. As protein: CASSENRAVRNSPLHF. This chain joins TRBV6-1 and TRBJ1-6; no reliable D call. The CDR3 length is 16 residues. Trimming pared 2 bases from V and 7 bases from J, leaving 15 bases between. The germline V gene has CDR1 MNHNS and CDR2 SASEGT.

The chain employs TRBV11-2 and TRBJ2-5; 13 bases agree with TRBD2. CDR1 and CDR2 from the germline V gene are SGHAT and FQNNGV. This CDR3 region has 17 residues. The ends lost 5 bases at V and 2 bases at J; junction bases unmatched: 8. The CDR3 is CASSPLWGLAGQETQYF. The DNA for the CDR3 is TGTGCCAGCAGCCCTCTATGGGGACTAGCGGGGCAAGAGACCCAGTACTTC.

The chain links TRBV27 to TRBJ1-1; D unclear. V was trimmed by 5 bases and J by 0 bases, leaving 13 bases between them. This CDR3 region has 15 residues. CDR1 and CDR2 (germline): MNHEY, SMNVEV (reference sequence). CDR3 residues: CASSRERALNTEAFF. In DNA form, the CDR3 reads TGTGCCAGCAGTAGGGAGAGGGCACTGAACACTGAAGCTTTCTTT.

This clone was observed a single time. The junction departs from germline at one end; a sequencing error may be responsible. The chain links TRBV5-1 to TRBJ2-5; either TRBD1 or TRBD2 may supply D (5 bases each). Germline lookup yields CDR1 SGHRS and CDR2 YFSETQ. The length of the CDR3 is 14 residues. The CDR3 DNA reads TGCGCCAGCAGCTTGGATGCTGGGGCCCGGGGTTTTCACTTC. This translates into CASSLDAGARGFHF.

The chain couples TRBV18 to TRBJ1-2; D ambiguous. V was shortened by 3 bases and J by 6 bases, with 11 bases between the two germline ends. Germline CDR1 KGHSH, CDR2 LQKENI. There are 13 residues in the CDR3. CDR3 region: CASSPRGVDGYTF. The DNA for the CDR3 is TGTGCCAGCTCACCGCGAGGTGTGGATGGCTACACCTTC.

The chain uses TRBV6-1 and TRBJ1-4; tentative D call: TRBD1 (5 bases). The CDR3 contains 13 residues. Per germline, CDR1 MNHNS and CDR2 SASEGT. Trimming removed 11 bases from V and 8 bases from J, with 18 bases in between. CDR3 loop: CALRPGGNEKLFF. In nucleotides, the CDR3 is TGTGCCCTGCGGCCGGGGGGAAACGAAAAACTGTTTTTT.

This clone has just a few counts. The V and J genes are TRBV7-2 and TRBJ1-6; TRBD1 aligns across 8 bases. This CDR3 contains 13 residues. Germline V CDR1 and CDR2: SGHTA, FQGNSA. Germline trimming cut 4 bases from V and 16 bases from J; bases unmatched to any gene: 9. The CDR3 DNA is TGTGCCAGCAGCTCAAACACGGACAGGGAGCTCCACTTT. Its translation: CASSSNTDRELHF.

This chain joins TRBV6-5 and TRBJ1-5; D perhaps matches TRBD1 (5 bases). The V end was cut by 6 bases, the J end by 1 base, with 10 bases between. The CDR3 has 14 residues. The germline gives CDR1 MNHEY, CDR2 SVGAGI. CDR3 amino acids: CASRGRGSNQPQHF. The CDR3 bases are TGTGCCAGCAGGGGACGGGGAAGCAATCAGCCCCAGCATTTT.

In its sample, this clone was seen a few times. CDR3 loop: CASSPGTGYSPLHF. The DNA for the CDR3 is TGTGCCAGCTCACCAGGGACAGGGTATTCACCCCTCCACTTT. This chain links TRBV18 with TRBJ1-6; 9 bases are a match to TRBD1. The CDR3 totals 14 residues. In germline, CDR1 is KGHSH, CDR2 LQKENI. Trimming at V came to 2 bases and at J to 8 bases, leaving 1 base not matched to a gene.

This chain uses TRBV30 with TRBJ2-7, with 7 bases aligning to TRBD1. This CDR3 has 14 residues. Germline loops: CDR1 GTSNPN, CDR2 SVGIG (reference sequence). J gave up 0 bases and V 3 bases, and 5 bases lay outside the gene matches. The CDR3 protein is CAWRSSGGSYEQYF. The CDR3 DNA reads TGTGCCTGGAGGTCCTCAGGGGGCTCCTACGAGCAGTACTTC.

This sequence joins TRBV19 and TRBJ2-7, with 8 bases identical to TRBD1. V dropped 9 bases and J dropped 6; count of bases not matched to a gene: 10. CDR3 length: 13 residues. Germline V gene lookup returns CDR1 LNHDA and CDR2 SQIVND (reference sequence). The CDR3 reads CASRTSDRGEQYF. CDR3 DNA sequence: TGTGCCAGCCGCACCTCTGACAGGGGCGAGCAGTACTTC.